A single T cell receptor beta chain is shown here with its context. The sample originates from a study of blood T cell repertoires in COVID-19. Clones were read by immunoSEQ multiplex PCR, and TCRdb kept only the in-frame ones, dropping some. The data contain about 46,000 clones, around 86% of them singletons. Participant age was roughly 18 to 90 years, and participants resided in 20 to 30 US areas. Participants' reported clinical history set cohort assignment. Trimming pared 7 bases from V and 2 bases from J, leaving 18 bases between. The CDR3 spans 16 residues. Germline CDR1 is SGHTA and CDR2 is FQGNSA.

The chain carries TRBV7-2 and TRBJ1-5, with D uncertain. Sequenced input: PBMCs or T cells enriched from blood (not recorded which). The source of this sequence is a woman between 50 and 59 years old who had recovered from COVID-19. CDR3 nucleotides: TGTGCCAGCACCCCTACTGGGAGCGTAGGCAATCAGCCCCAGCATTTT. Its protein is CASTPTGSVGNQPQHF. Supplemented by reference TRBV7-2 and TRBJ1-5, the full variable domain reads GAGVSQSPSNKVTEKGKDVELRCDPISGHTALYWYRQSLGQGLEFLIYFQGNSAPDKSGLPSDRFSAERTGGSVSTLTIQRTQQEDSAVYLCASTPTGSVGNQPQHFGDGTRLSIL.